The 10 T cell receptor beta chains given below trace back to one sample, sequenced in a study of T cells after yellow fever vaccination (dated by TCRdb to the late 2010s). The library was obtained by 5' RACE. The listed sequencing device is Illumina NovaSeq 6000. TCRdb reran the public reads through fastp at Q25 and MiXCR, keeping productive beta chains. Rows merge per CDR3 protein into single entries with the most common DNA and genes. For this sample there are 300,000 to 350,000 distinct CDR3 sequences; approximately 4.2% appear just once. Jointly, the top ten make up approximately 24% of the sample. Sample treatment or condition, as interpreted from the label and publication: live attenuated yellow fever vaccine strain. Source: PBMCs, taken 5 days after the yellow fever booster vaccination. All receptors come from a man younger than 30 who received the YFV17D yellow fever vaccine.

This clonotype was counted between two and nine times. V and J are TRBV5-1 and TRBJ1-6, with D maybe TRBD1 (6 bases). The CDR3 contains 14 residues. V was shortened by 4 bases and J by 10 bases, with 15 bases between the two germline ends. In germline, CDR1 is SGHRS, CDR2 YFSETQ. The CDR3 DNA reads TGCGCCAGCAGCCTTGATTTTGGGGGCTCACCCCTCCACTTT. Its protein is CASSLDFGGSPLHF.

This clonotype was observed a handful of times. The chain links TRBV7-2 to TRBJ1-1; unclear D gene. Germline V gives CDR1 SGHTA, CDR2 FQGNSA. The CDR3 covers 14 residues. Between the trimmed V and J ends, which lost 8 bases and 2 bases, there was a span of 15 bases. The DNA for the CDR3 is TGTGCCAGCTGTCTAGTACGAGGTAACACTGAAGCTTTCTTT. It translates to CASCLVRGNTEAFF.

The chain couples TRBV18 to TRBJ2-7, with 11 bases lining up with TRBD2. This CDR3 is 13 amino acids long. The junction had 1 base not matched to a gene; V was cut back by 9 bases and J by 0 bases. Per the germline V gene, CDR1 is KGHSH and CDR2 is LQKENI. The CDR3 sequence is CASSGGDSYEQYV. Written as DNA, the CDR3 is TGTGCCAGTAGCGGGGGGGACTCCTACGAGCAGTACGTC.

This clonotype was observed many times. This chain joins TRBV6-2 or TRBV6-3 and TRBJ2-1; no reliable D call. There are 13 residues in the CDR3. Germline loops: CDR1 MNHEY, CDR2 SVGEGT. Trimming took off 6 bases at V and 2 bases at J, with 8 bases between the two ends. The CDR3 DNA is TGTGCCAGCAGCTTGGGCGCCTACAATGAGCAGTTCTTC. This gives the protein CASSLGAYNEQFF.

This chain uses TRBV5-1 with TRBJ1-2; D might be TRBD1 (5 bases). Trimming stripped 1 base from V and 7 bases from J, with 20 bases between. Per germline, CDR1 SGHRS and CDR2 YFSETQ. This CDR3 region has 16 residues. The CDR3 region is CASSLLGGGAQGGYTF. The CDR3 DNA reads TGCGCCAGCAGCTTGTTGGGCGGAGGGGCCCAGGGTGGCTACACCTTC.

The V call is TRBV5-1, the J call TRBJ2-7; no firm D call. Germline CDR1 SGHRS, CDR2 YFSETQ. V was trimmed by 2 bases and J by 0 bases, leaving 9 bases between them. The CDR3 is 14 amino acids. The CDR3 spells CASSFDGSSYEQYF. The CDR3 DNA sequence: TGCGCCAGCAGCTTTGACGGGTCCTCCTACGAGCAGTACTTC.

V and J are TRBV7-9 and TRBJ2-6, with 7 bases aligning to TRBD2. The germline gives CDR1 SEHNR, CDR2 FQNEAQ (reference sequence). The CDR3 is 19 residues long. V lost 0 bases to trimming and J lost 0 bases; unmatched junction nucleotides: 8. The CDR3 DNA follows: TGTGCCAGCAGCTTAGCGATAGGGAGGGGATTCTCTGGGGCCAACGTCCTGACTTTC. This codes for CASSLAIGRGFSGANVLTF.

This clonotype was recorded many times. The genes are TRBV6-6 and TRBJ2-2, with 10 bases that match TRBD1. This CDR3 contains 14 residues. CDR1 and CDR2 from the germline V gene are MNHNY and SVGAGI (reference sequence). J was trimmed by 8 bases and V by 6 bases; bases with no gene match: 6. CDR3: CASRPTGGYGELFF. CDR3 nucleotide sequence: TGTGCCAGCAGGCCGACAGGGGGCTATGGGGAGCTGTTTTTT.

This clonotype was counted ten times or more. The chain couples TRBV18 to TRBJ2-3; D ambiguous. The CDR3 has 11 residues. With 2 bases removed from V and 6 bases from J, the gap between germline ends came to 3 bases. The germline V gene has CDR1 KGHSH and CDR2 LQKENI. The CDR3 DNA reads TGTGCCAGCTCACCAATGGATACGCAGTATTTT. Translated: CASSPMDTQYF.

V usage is TRBV5-1 and J usage is TRBJ1-2, with D hard to call. CDR1 and CDR2 (germline): SGHRS, YFSETQ. Between the trimmed V and J ends, which lost 2 bases and 5 bases, there was a span of 10 bases. CDR3 length equals 13 residues. The DNA of the CDR3 is TGCGCCAGCAGCTTTTCTGGTGGATATGGCTACACCTTC. Protein: CASSFSGGYGYTF.